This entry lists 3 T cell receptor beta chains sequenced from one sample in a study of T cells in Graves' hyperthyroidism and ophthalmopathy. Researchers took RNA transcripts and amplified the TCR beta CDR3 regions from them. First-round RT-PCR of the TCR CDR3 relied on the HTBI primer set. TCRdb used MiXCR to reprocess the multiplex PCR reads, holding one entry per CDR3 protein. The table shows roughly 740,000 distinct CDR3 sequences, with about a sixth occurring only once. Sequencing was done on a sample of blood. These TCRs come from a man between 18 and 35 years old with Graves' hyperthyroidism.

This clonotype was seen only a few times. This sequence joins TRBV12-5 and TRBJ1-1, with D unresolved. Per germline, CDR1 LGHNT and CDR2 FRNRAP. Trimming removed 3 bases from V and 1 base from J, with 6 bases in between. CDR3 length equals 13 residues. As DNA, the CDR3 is TGTGCTAGTGGTTTAGACTGGAACACTGAAGCTTTCTTT. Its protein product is CASGLDWNTEAFF. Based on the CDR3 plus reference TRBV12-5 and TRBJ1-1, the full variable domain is DARVTQTPRHKVTEMGQEVTMRCQPILGHNTVFWYRQTMMQGLELLAYFRNRAPLDDSGMPKDRFSAEMPDATLATLKIQPSEPRDSAVYFCASGLDWNTEAFFGQGTRLTVV.

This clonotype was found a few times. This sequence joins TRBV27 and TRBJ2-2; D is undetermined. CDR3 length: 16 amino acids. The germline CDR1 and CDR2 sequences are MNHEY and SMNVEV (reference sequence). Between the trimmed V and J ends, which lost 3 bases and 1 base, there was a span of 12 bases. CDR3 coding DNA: TGTGCCAGCAGTTTGCGCCTGGCGCTGAACACCGGGGAGCTGTTTTTT. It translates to CASSLRLALNTGELFF.

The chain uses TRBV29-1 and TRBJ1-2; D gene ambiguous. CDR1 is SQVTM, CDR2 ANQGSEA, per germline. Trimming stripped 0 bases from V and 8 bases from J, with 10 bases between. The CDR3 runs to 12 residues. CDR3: CSVEESVGGYTF. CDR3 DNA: TGCAGCGTTGAAGAGTCAGTAGGAGGCTACACCTTC.